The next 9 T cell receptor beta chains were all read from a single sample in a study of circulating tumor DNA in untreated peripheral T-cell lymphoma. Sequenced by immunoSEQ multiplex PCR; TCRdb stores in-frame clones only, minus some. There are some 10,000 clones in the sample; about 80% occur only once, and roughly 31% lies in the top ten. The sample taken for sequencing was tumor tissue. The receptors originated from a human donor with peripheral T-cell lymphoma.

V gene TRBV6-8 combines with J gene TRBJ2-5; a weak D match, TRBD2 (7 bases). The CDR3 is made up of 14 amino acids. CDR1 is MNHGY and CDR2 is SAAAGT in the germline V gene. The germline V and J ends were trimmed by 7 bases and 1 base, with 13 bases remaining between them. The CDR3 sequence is CASNPGGFQETQYF. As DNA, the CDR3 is TGTGCCAGCAACCCGGGGGGCTTCCAAGAGACCCAGTACTTC.

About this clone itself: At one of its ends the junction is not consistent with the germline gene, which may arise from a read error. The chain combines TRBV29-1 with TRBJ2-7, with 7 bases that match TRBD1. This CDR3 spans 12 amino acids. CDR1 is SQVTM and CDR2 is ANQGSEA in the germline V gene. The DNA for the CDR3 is TGCAGCGTGGTGACAGGGTCCTACAAGCAGTACTTC. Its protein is CSVVTGSYKQYF.

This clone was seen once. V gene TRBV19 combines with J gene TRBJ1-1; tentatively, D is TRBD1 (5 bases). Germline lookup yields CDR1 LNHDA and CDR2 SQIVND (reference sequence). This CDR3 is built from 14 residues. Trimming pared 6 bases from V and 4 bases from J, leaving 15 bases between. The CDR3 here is CASSNRGVFTEAFF. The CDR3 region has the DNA TGTGCCAGTAGCAATAGAGGGGTTTTCACTGAAGCTTTCTTT.

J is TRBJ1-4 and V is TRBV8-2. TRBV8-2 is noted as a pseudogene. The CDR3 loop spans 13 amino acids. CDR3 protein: CASSGRYGEKLFF. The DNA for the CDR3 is TGTGCCAGTTCGGGGCGGTACGGGGAAAAACTGTTTTTT.

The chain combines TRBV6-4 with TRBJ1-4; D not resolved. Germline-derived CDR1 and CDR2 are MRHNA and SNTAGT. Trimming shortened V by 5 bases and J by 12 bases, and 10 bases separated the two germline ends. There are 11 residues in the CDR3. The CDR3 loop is CASSFGGELFF. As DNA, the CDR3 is TGTGCCAGCAGTTTCGGCGGGGAACTGTTTTTT.

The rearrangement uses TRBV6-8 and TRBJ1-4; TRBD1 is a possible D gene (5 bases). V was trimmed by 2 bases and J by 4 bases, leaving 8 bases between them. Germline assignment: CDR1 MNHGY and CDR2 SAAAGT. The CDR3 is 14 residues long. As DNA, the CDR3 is TGTGCCAGCAGTTACGGGACCAGTAATGAAAAACTGTTTTTT. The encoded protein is CASSYGTSNEKLFF.

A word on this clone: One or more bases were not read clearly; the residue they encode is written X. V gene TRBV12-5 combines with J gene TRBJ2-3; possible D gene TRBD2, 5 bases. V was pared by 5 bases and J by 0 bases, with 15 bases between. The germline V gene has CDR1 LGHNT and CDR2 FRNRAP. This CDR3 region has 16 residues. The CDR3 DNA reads TGTGCTAGTGGTAGACCYACTAGACCTAGCACAGATACGCAGTATTTT. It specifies CASGRXTRPSTDTQYF. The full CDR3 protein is CASGRPTRPSTDTQYF.

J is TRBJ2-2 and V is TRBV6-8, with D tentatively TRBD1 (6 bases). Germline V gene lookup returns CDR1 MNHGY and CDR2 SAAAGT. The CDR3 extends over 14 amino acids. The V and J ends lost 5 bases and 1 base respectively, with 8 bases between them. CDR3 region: CASSGQLNTGELFF. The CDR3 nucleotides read TGTGCCAGCAGTGGACAGCTGAACACCGGGGAGCTGTTTTTT.

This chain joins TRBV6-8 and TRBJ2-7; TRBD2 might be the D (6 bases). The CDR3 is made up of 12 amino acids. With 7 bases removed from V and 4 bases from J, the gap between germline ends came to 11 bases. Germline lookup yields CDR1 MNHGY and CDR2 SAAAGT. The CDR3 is CASIKGRYEQYF. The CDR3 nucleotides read TGTGCCAGCATTAAGGGGAGGTACGAGCAGTACTTC.